This T cell receptor beta chain was found in a study of long-term antiretroviral therapy in people with HIV. The CDR3 extends over 15 amino acids. Trimming took 0 bases from V and 1 from J, leaving 7 bases between them. Germline V gives CDR1 SGHDT, CDR2 YYEEEE. They ran version v3.0 of the immunoSEQ assay at survey level. Libraries were prepared by immunoSEQ multiplex PCR; TCRdb keeps only in-frame clonotypes and omits some of them. The sample comprises under 20,000 clones, under 85% of which are singletons, and approximately 14% rests with the top ten. This specimen consisted of unsorted PBMCs, obtained 0.3 years after starting antiretroviral therapy. This chain links TRBV5-6 with TRBJ2-2; tentative D call: TRBD1 (6 bases). The clonotype was recovered from a woman between 50 and 59 years old with HIV. CDR3 DNA: TGTGCCAGCAGCTTGGAGGGGGTGAACACCGGGGAGCTGTTTTTT. The encoded protein is CASSLEGVNTGELFF.